These 28 T cell receptor beta chains were all obtained from the same sample, sequenced in a study of blood T cell repertoires in COVID-19. Assay used: immunoSEQ multiplex PCR; TCRdb lists only in-frame clones, some missing. The sample lists roughly 220,000 clones; roughly 90% were seen once. The sequenced sample was PBMCs or T cells enriched from blood (not recorded which). These receptors originate from a woman aged 40 to 50 with acute COVID-19.

The chain couples TRBV19 to TRBJ1-2; D is unresolved. With 0 bases removed from V and 2 bases from J, the gap between germline ends came to 7 bases. The CDR3 spans 14 residues. The germline V gene encodes CDR1 LNHDA and CDR2 SQIVND (reference sequence). Here the CDR3 reads CASSIDNRNYGYTF. In nucleotides, the CDR3 is TGTGCCAGTAGTATAGACAACAGAAACTATGGCTACACCTTC.

The DNA of the CDR3 is TGTGCCAGCAGCTTAGTAGGGGCTGGGGGCTACACCTTC. Its translation: CASSLVGAGGYTF. J is TRBJ1-2 and V is TRBV7-9; possibly TRBD1 for D (5 bases). This CDR3 region has 13 residues. V was pared by 1 base and J by 8 bases, with 11 bases between. Looked up from germline, CDR1 is SEHNR and CDR2 is FQNEAQ (reference sequence).

A word on this clone: The same CDR3 is also encoded by other DNA sequences in this sample. This CDR3 reads CASSIAGGTEAFF. For the CDR3, the DNA is TGTGCCAGTAGTATTGCAGGGGGCACTGAAGCTTTCTTT. This sequence joins TRBV19 and TRBJ1-1; the match to TRBD1 covers 7 bases. The CDR3 runs 13 residues. Germline CDR1 reads LNHDA; CDR2 reads SQIVND (reference sequence). J lost 4 bases, V lost 3 bases, and 2 bases had no gene match. Full variable domain (outside the CDR3, taken from reference TRBV19 and TRBJ1-1): DGGITQSPKYLFRKEGQNVTLSCEQNLNHDAMYWYRQDPGQGLRLIYYSQIVNDFQKGDIAEGYSVSREKKESFPLTVTSAQKNPTAFYLCASSIAGGTEAFFGQGTRLTVV.

This sequence joins TRBV11-2 and TRBJ2-1; 7 bases fit TRBD1. The germline CDR1 and CDR2 sequences are SGHAT and FQNNGV. The trim removed 5 bases at V and 7 bases at J, leaving 11 bases unmatched. CDR3 length: 15 residues. The CDR3 nucleotides are TGTGCCAGCAGCCTCCTGACAGGGAACTTGAATGAGCAGTTCTTC. This encodes CASSLLTGNLNEQFF.

This chain joins TRBV7-9 and TRBJ1-2; 12 bases line up with TRBD1. Germline V CDR1 and CDR2: SEHNR, FQNEAQ (reference sequence). The CDR3 is 14 amino acids. Trimming took 4 bases from V and 7 from J; bases not matched to a gene: 4. CDR3 protein: CASSSGQGARGYTF. The CDR3 DNA is TGTGCCAGCAGCTCGGGACAGGGGGCGCGTGGCTACACCTTC.

This chain uses TRBV27 with TRBJ2-7; 8 bases match TRBD1. There are 14 residues in the CDR3. Germline CDR1 reads MNHEY; CDR2 reads SMNVEV (reference sequence). The ends lost 3 bases at V and 4 bases at J; junction bases unmatched: 5. CDR3 nucleotides: TGTGCCAGCAGTTTCGGGACAGGTCAATACGAGCAGTACTTC. Translating gives CASSFGTGQYEQYF.

In the case of this clone: Other DNA sequences in this sample translate to the same CDR3. This rearrangement joins TRBV9 to TRBJ2-7, with TRBD1 identical over 7 bases. With 3 bases clipped from V and 4 bases from J, the junction kept 4 bases outside the gene matches. The CDR3 runs 13 residues. CDR1 is SGDLS, CDR2 YYNGEE, per germline. CDR3 region: CASSGQGAYEQYF. The CDR3 DNA reads as TGTGCCAGCAGCGGACAGGGCGCGTACGAGCAGTACTTC.

The CDR3 spells CASSQRGGDIADTQYF. DNA of the CDR3: TGTGCCAGCAGCCAGAGGGGGGGGGATATAGCAGATACGCAGTATTTT. The chain combines TRBV3-1 (or the pseudogene TRBV3-2) with TRBJ2-3; TRBD2 might be the D (7 bases). Trimming stripped 3 bases from V and 4 bases from J, with 17 bases between. The germline gives CDR1 LGHDT, CDR2 YNNKEL (reference sequence). The CDR3 spans 16 residues.

The rearrangement joins TRBV19 to TRBJ1-6; a weak D match, TRBD1 (5 bases). There are 14 residues in the CDR3. CDR1 and CDR2 (germline): LNHDA, SQIVND (reference sequence). Trimming took 8 bases from V and 9 from J, leaving 17 bases between them. Here the CDR3 reads CASSKLDTSSPLHF. In nucleotides, the CDR3 is TGTGCCAGTTCAAAATTGGACACCTCTTCACCCCTCCACTTT.

The rearrangement uses TRBV5-4 and TRBJ2-3; D gene unclear. This CDR3 is 12 amino acids long. Germline CDR1 and CDR2: SGHNT and YYREEE (reference sequence). The V end lost 0 bases, the J end lost 3 bases, and 2 bases lay between the germline ends. The CDR3 reads CASSLVTDTQYF. CDR3 nucleotides: TGTGCCAGCAGCTTGGTAACAGATACGCAGTATTTT.

In its sample, this clone was seen a few times. This chain uses TRBV24-1 with TRBJ1-2; no clear D. CDR3 size: 17 residues. Per the germline V gene, CDR1 is KGHDR and CDR2 is SFDVKD. Trimming stripped 1 base from V and 6 bases from J, with 20 bases between. CDR3 sequence (DNA): TGTGCCACCAGTGATTTCCCCGACGGGGTCGGAAGGGATGGCTACACCTTC. It codes for CATSDFPDGVGRDGYTF.

Here the CDR3 DNA reads TGTGCCAGCAGCTTCGGCCGGGACTCCACCTACGAGCAGTACTTC. It is translated as CASSFGRDSTYEQYF. The rearrangement uses TRBV5-5 and TRBJ2-7; D may be TRBD2 (6 bases). V was trimmed by 2 bases and J by 2 bases, leaving 14 bases between them. The germline CDR1 and CDR2 sequences are SGHKS and YYEKEE (reference sequence). The CDR3 is 15 residues long.

The chain has TRBV5-1 and TRBJ1-1; TRBD1 matches 8 bases. The V gene end was trimmed by 0 bases and the J gene end by 11 bases; junction bases not matched to a gene: 9. Germline assignment: CDR1 SGHRS and CDR2 YFSETQ. This CDR3 spans 14 amino acids. The CDR3 loop is CASSLARGQEDAFF. The CDR3 DNA sequence: TGCGCCAGCAGCTTGGCTCGGGGACAGGAGGATGCTTTCTTT. Complete variable domain (other parts from reference TRBV5-1 and TRBJ1-1): KAGVTQTPRYLIKTRGQQVTLSCSPISGHRSVSWYQQTPGQGLQFLFEYFSETQRNKGNFPGRFSGRQFSNSRSEMNVSTLELGDSALYLCASSLARGQEDAFFGQGTRLTVV.

The genes are TRBV21-1 and TRBJ1-4; the DNA was not used to check the table's D call, TRBD1. TRBV21-1 is shown as a pseudogene. This CDR3 comprises 20 residues. In DNA, the CDR3 is TGTGCCAGCAGCAAAGTAGGGGAAGGACAGGGGGCCCAGGGGGATGAAAAACTGTTTTTT. This codes for CASSKVGEGQGAQGDEKLFF.

V is TRBV5-6 and J is TRBJ2-5, with 11 bases matching TRBD1. With V trimmed by 7 bases and J by 2 bases, 7 bases remained unmatched. The CDR3 has 15 residues. Germline V gene sequence: CDR1 SGHDT, CDR2 YYEEEE. CDR3 DNA: TGTGCCAGCGCGCGTTGGGACAGGGGGCAAGAGACCCAGTACTTC. Amino acids: CASARWDRGQETQYF.

V usage is TRBV3-1 (or the pseudogene TRBV3-2) and J usage is TRBJ1-4; D remains unclear. The germline CDR1 and CDR2 sequences are LGHDT and YNNKEL (reference sequence). CDR3 size: 13 residues. With 1 base removed from V and 7 bases from J, the gap between germline ends came to 7 bases. CDR3 sequence reads: CASSQGAGEKLFF. CDR3 coding DNA: TGTGCCAGCAGCCAAGGGGCCGGTGAAAAACTGTTTTTT.

CDR3 DNA sequence: TGCGCCAGCAGGGACTACCGACAGGGGTCAAATGAAAAACTGTTTTTT. It translates to CASRDYRQGSNEKLFF. The gene calls are TRBV5-1 and TRBJ1-4; 8 bases map to TRBD1. There are 16 residues in the CDR3. The germline CDR1 and CDR2 sequences are SGHRS and YFSETQ. V lost 5 bases, J lost 5 bases, and 11 bases stayed unmatched.

The chain joins TRBV7-6 to TRBJ2-2; 9 nucleotides agree with TRBD1. The germline V gene has CDR1 SGHVS and CDR2 FNYEAQ. J was trimmed by 3 bases and V by 1 base; bases with no gene match: 9. The CDR3 runs 18 residues. The CDR3: CASSLGRDRVKDTGELFF. Written as DNA, the CDR3 is TGTGCCAGCAGCTTAGGCCGGGACAGGGTAAAGGACACCGGGGAGCTGTTTTTT.

The chain links TRBV9 to TRBJ2-6; the D is unclear. Trimming removed 0 bases from V and 3 bases from J, with 4 bases in between. The CDR3 is 14 amino acids. CDR1 and CDR2 from the germline V gene are SGDLS and YYNGEE. This chain's CDR3 is CASSVDSGANVLTF. Here the CDR3 DNA reads TGTGCCAGCAGCGTAGACAGTGGGGCCAACGTCCTGACTTTC.

The chain is built from TRBV12-3 or TRBV12-4 and TRBJ2-7; D might be TRBD2 (6 bases). The CDR3 runs 12 residues. With 3 bases removed from V and 4 bases from J, the gap between germline ends came to 7 bases. CDR3 coding DNA: TGTGCCAGCAGTTTTGGGGGGTACGAGCAGTACGTC. Its protein is CASSFGGYEQYV.

The chain employs TRBV2 and TRBJ1-1; D is unclear. Trimming cost V 4 bases and J 4 bases, with 13 bases left between them. The CDR3 has 14 amino acids. Germline V CDR1 and CDR2: SNHLY, FYNNEI. The CDR3 sequence is CASSVRELGTEAFF. The CDR3 DNA reads as TGTGCCAGCAGTGTACGGGAGCTGGGCACTGAAGCTTTCTTT.

The chain links TRBV9 to TRBJ2-1, with D possibly being TRBD2 (5 bases). Germline V gene sequence: CDR1 SGDLS, CDR2 YYNGEE. CDR3 length equals 16 residues. V was cut by 2 bases and J by 8 bases, with 20 bases left in between. The CDR3 nucleotides are TGTGCCAGCAGCGTGGAAGGACTGCCTGTGGTAGATGAGCAGTTCTTC. Encoded protein: CASSVEGLPVVDEQFF.

This clone was observed a few times. The V and J genes are TRBV27 and TRBJ1-2; D might be TRBD1 (5 bases). Germline values: CDR1 MNHEY, CDR2 SMNVEV (reference sequence). This CDR3 comprises 17 residues. V shed 5 bases and J shed 0 bases, with 19 bases lying between them. CDR3 amino acids: CASSAWARSDTNYGYTF. In DNA form, the CDR3 reads TGTGCCAGCAGTGCGTGGGCCAGGTCGGACACTAACTATGGCTACACCTTC.

The CDR3 reads CASSSEGDPIGELFF. The CDR3 DNA is TGTGCCAGCAGCTCCGAAGGGGATCCGATCGGGGAGCTGTTTTTT. V and J are TRBV5-5 and TRBJ2-2, with D perhaps TRBD1 (5 bases). The V and J ends lost 3 bases and 7 bases respectively, with 16 bases between them. Germline V gene sequence: CDR1 SGHKS, CDR2 YYEKEE (reference sequence). The CDR3 loop spans 15 amino acids.

This clone was counted only a few times. The chain uses TRBV7-9 and TRBJ2-7, with a weak D call TRBD1 (6 bases). Germline lookup yields CDR1 SEHNR and CDR2 FQNEAQ (reference sequence). V lost 5 bases and J lost 2, with 10 bases in between. The CDR3 spans 13 residues. This CDR3 is CASSQDSAYEQYF. CDR3 DNA sequence: TGTGCCAGCAGCCAGGACAGCGCCTACGAGCAGTACTTC.

This chain connects TRBV5-1 to TRBJ1-2; D is possibly TRBD1 (5 bases). Trimming cost V 6 bases and J 2 bases, with 11 bases left between them. Germline CDR1 and CDR2: SGHRS and YFSETQ. The CDR3 totals 13 residues. CDR3 sequence: CASKGNGNYGYTF. CDR3 sequence (DNA): TGCGCCAGCAAGGGGAACGGGAACTATGGCTACACCTTC.

The V gene is TRBV4-3, the J gene TRBJ1-1; D is ambiguous. V was shortened by 1 base and J by 1 base, with 7 bases between the two germline ends. The CDR3 runs to 14 residues. Germline lookup yields CDR1 LGHNA and CDR2 YSLEER. The CDR3 region has the DNA TGCGCCAGCAGCCAAGGTCAAGCGAACACTGAAGCTTTCTTT. Translated: CASSQGQANTEAFF.

This chain uses TRBV18 with TRBJ2-1, with 8 bases that match TRBD2. V was clipped by 4 bases and J by 9 bases; unmatched bases: 8. The CDR3 runs to 14 residues. Germline lookup yields CDR1 KGHSH and CDR2 LQKENI. The DNA for the CDR3 is TGTGCCAGCTCACGCCTCGGGAGCGGGGGTGAGCAGTTCTTC. Encoded protein: CASSRLGSGGEQFF.